Detailed here is one T cell receptor (beta chain). The antigen remains undetermined. Germline V gene lookup returns CDR1 SGHTA and CDR2 FQGNSA. The CDR3 has 12 amino acids. V was clipped by 5 bases and J by 2 bases, with 5 bases between them. The data originate from a study of cytomegalovirus exposure and HLA in healthy donors. Findings and limits, study-wide: In vitro testing confirmed a few CMV-associated chains as specific for CMV antigens. Available immune exposure information was restricted to CMV serostatus only. V- and J-gene trimming in TCR beta was tied to a missense DCLRE1C variant by an analysis performed later. Most of the CMV-associated TCR beta chains (in a later analysis) appeared to be HLA-restricted.

PCR amplification relied on 60 Vbeta primers (plus 13 Jbeta primers). Only in-frame clones appear in the TCRdb table, and some are missing; sequencing was by immunoSEQ multiplex PCR. The table shows about 160,000 clones, with 75% to 80% occurring only once. This chain connects TRBV7-2 to TRBJ2-3; unclear D gene. The sequence was collected from a woman aged 45-65 years in good health and CMV-seropositive. Sequencing used PBMCs. CDR3 in amino acids: CASSPYTDTQYF. In nucleotides, the CDR3 is TGTGCCAGCAGCCCTTACACAGATACGCAGTATTTT.